The present T cell receptor beta chain was sequenced within a study of response to subunit inactivated influenza vaccine. The CDR3 covers 15 residues. Looked up from germline, CDR1 is MNHEY and CDR2 is SVGAGI. The V gene lost 0 bases and the J gene lost 3 bases, with 12 bases spanning the gap. The table lists this clonotype with many counts. Via MiXCR, TCRdb re-called the RT-PCR reads, giving one row per CDR3 protein. The sample shows 150,000 to 200,000 distinct CDR3 sequences, about 12% of them seen only once. The sample was also reused in another study, on T cells expressing NK-cell markers. That report notes: Scientists made TCR beta cDNA using 5'RACE template switching with UMIs.

The genes are TRBV6-5 and TRBJ2-7; D is unclear. This specimen consisted of CD8+ T cells sorted from PBMCs, obtained 11 to 12 days after vaccination. This sequence was found in a man aged 45-65 years who received an inactivated influenza vaccine. The CDR3 reads CASSYSGNGDYEQYF. As DNA, the CDR3 is TGTGCCAGCAGTTACTCGGGGAATGGGGACTACGAGCAGTACTTC.